The clone carrying this TCR beta chain appeared many times. Antigen unknown. This record belongs to a study of CD8 T cells in ankylosing spondylitis. In making TCR beta libraries, quantitative 5'-RACE with molecular barcodes was used. Using its own MiXCR run on the 5' RACE reads, TCRdb lists one record per CDR3 protein. The sample includes approximately 520,000 distinct CDR3 sequences, over 4% of them seen just once. Notes on the study in general: Within matched ankylosing spondylitis synovial fluid, disease-linked clones were reportedly significantly enriched. Among TCR beta sequences, a motif of eight highly homologous variants appeared characteristic of ankylosing spondylitis blood.

V shed 5 bases and J shed 6 bases, with 12 bases lying between them. Germline V gene data show CDR1 as SQVTM and CDR2 as ANQGSEA. This CDR3 spans 12 amino acids. The clonotype was recovered from a male donor with ankylosing spondylitis. The genes are TRBV29-1 and TRBJ2-3; possibly TRBD2 for D (6 bases). The specimen sequenced was blood, either unsorted or a sorted T cell fraction (not recorded which). The CDR3 is CSVLPGVDTQYF. In nucleotides, the CDR3 is TGCAGCGTTTTGCCGGGAGTCGATACGCAGTATTTT.